Given below is one T cell receptor (beta chain) in context. This clonotype was picked up many times. Its antigen is still unknown. No base quality values were provided; no much bigger clone lies one nucleotide off. Relative to germline, V is 2 bases shorter and J is 2 bases shorter, with 9 bases between their ends. From the cysteine up to the phenylalanine, the CDR3 has a length of 14 residues. Of all the DNA, just the CDR3 is kept, 42 bases in frame from base 1. The data were obtained in a study of T cell repertoires in cytomegalovirus infection (dated by TCRdb to about 2019). Concerning the study at large: Donor HLA type was relevant to the analysis, because carriage of CMV infection together with the matching HLA type was indicated by public TCR beta signatures. Summary of the overall study and its limitations: The ex vivo response was dominated by HLA-C-restricted CMV-specific TCR beta clonotypes, which also provided the single most frequent clonotype in two of eight donors. Cumulative frequency of public TCR beta family members discriminated carriers of CMV infection plus the relevant HLA type in this cohort and an independent roughly 340-donor cohort.

The reads were generated on an Illumina HiSeq 1500. TCRdb cleaned the public reads at Q25 with fastp, built clones with MiXCR and kept in-frame beta chains. Rows merge per CDR3 protein into single entries with the most common DNA and genes. The sample has 480,000 or so distinct CDR3 sequences on record, 11% of them singletons. The ten largest clones represent roughly 10% of the sample. This TCR derives from a human donor in good health (CMV status not recorded). Some clones in this sample may be carry-over from other donors' samples. Sequenced: PBMCs. The V gene is TRBV12-3 or TRBV12-4 and the J gene is TRBJ2-5; TRBD2 could be the D gene, as 5 bases match. The sequenced DNA: TGTGCCAGCAGTTTATCCCTAGCACAAGAGACCCAGTACTTC. Its protein product is CASSLSLAQETQYF.